This TCR beta chain was captured by sequencing in a study of shared clonotypes between healthy human individuals. General study points: The expectation was that sequencing depth would affect clonotype sharing among donors. Genetic and exposure-history diversity was limited by the few donors.

An assay was performed, and its level was deep. Ten immunoSEQ deep assay plates served to sequence unsorted PBMC DNA. The repertoire was sequenced with immunoSEQ multiplex PCR; TCRdb's copy has only in-frame clones and lacks some. Of roughly 500,000 clones in the sample, 75% to 85% were seen once. Comment on this clone: What it binds is unknown.

The CDR3 has 15 amino acids. Germline CDR1 reads SGDLS; CDR2 reads YYNGEE. J was trimmed by 5 bases and V by 0 bases; bases with no gene match: 8. V and J are TRBV9 and TRBJ2-7, with TRBD2 identical over 7 bases. This sequence originates from a woman aged 40 to 49 in good health. Some clones in this sample may be carry-over from other donors' samples. The sample was PBMCs. The CDR3: CASSVEDGRSDEQYF. CDR3 sequence (DNA): TGTGCCAGCAGCGTAGAGGACGGGAGGTCGGACGAGCAGTACTTC.